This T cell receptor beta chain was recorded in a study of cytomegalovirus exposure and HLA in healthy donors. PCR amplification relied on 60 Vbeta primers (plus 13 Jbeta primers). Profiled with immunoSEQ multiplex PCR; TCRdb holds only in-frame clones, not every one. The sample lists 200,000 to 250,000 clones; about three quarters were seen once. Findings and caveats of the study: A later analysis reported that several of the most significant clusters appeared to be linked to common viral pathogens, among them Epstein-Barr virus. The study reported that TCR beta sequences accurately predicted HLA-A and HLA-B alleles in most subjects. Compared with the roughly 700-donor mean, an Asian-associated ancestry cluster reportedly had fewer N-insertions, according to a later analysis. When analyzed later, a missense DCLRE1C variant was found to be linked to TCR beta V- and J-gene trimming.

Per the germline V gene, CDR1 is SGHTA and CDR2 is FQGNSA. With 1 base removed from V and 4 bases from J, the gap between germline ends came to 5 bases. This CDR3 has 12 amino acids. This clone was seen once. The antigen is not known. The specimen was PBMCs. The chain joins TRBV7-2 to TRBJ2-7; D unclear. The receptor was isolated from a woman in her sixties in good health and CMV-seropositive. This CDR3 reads CASSLDAYEQYF. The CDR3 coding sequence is TGTGCCAGCAGCTTAGATGCGTACGAGCAGTACTTC.